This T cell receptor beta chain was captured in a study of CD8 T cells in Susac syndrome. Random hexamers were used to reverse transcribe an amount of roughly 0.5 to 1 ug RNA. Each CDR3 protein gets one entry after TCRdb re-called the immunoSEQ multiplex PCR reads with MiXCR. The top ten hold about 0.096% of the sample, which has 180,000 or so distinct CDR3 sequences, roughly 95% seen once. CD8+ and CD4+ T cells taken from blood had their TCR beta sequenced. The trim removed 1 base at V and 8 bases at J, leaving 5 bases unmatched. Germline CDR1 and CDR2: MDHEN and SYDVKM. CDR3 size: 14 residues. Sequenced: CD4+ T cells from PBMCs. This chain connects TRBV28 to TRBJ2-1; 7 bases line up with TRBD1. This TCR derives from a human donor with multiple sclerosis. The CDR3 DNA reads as TGTGCCAGCAGTTTATTAGACAGGGACCATGAGCAGTTCTTC. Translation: CASSLLDRDHEQFF.